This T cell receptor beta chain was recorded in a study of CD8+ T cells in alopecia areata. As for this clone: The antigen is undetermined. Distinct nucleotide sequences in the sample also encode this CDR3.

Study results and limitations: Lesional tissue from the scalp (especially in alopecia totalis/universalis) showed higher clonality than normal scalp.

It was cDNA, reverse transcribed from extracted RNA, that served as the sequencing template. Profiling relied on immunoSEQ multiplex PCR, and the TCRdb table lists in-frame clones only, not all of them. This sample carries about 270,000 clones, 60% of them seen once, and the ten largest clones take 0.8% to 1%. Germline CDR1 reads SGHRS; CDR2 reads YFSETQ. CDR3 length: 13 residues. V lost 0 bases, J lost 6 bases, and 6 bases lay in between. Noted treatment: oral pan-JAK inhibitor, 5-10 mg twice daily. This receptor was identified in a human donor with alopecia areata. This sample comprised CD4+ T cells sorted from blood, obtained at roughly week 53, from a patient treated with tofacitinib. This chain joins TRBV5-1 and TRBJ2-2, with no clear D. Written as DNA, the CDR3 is TGCGCCAGCAGCTTGGACCGGGCCGGGGAGCTGTTTTTT. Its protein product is CASSLDRAGELFF.